One sample yielded the 26 T cell receptor beta chains listed below, sequenced in a study of T cell repertoires in cytomegalovirus infection. TCRdb ran MiXCR on the reads and lists one entry per CDR3 protein. The profile shows almost 550,000 distinct CDR3 sequences, 15% to 20% of them singletons. Sequenced material: CD8+ T cells from PBMCs. All receptors come from a human donor in good health (CMV status not recorded). Some clones in this sample may be carry-over from other donors' samples.

This clonotype was detected only a few times. The CDR3 here is CATSRASEGAVEQFF. CDR3 in DNA: TGTGCCACCAGCAGAGCAAGTGAGGGGGCGGTTGAGCAGTTCTTC. The chain combines TRBV15 with TRBJ2-1, with 7 bases aligning to TRBD1. This CDR3 spans 15 amino acids. V gave up 1 base and J gave up 9 bases; unmatched junction bases: 9. The germline gives CDR1 LNHNV, CDR2 YYDKDF (reference sequence).

This clonotype showed up many times. The rearrangement links TRBV7-9 to TRBJ2-5, with D possibly matching TRBD1 (5 bases). Trimming took 5 bases from V and 5 from J, leaving 15 bases between them. The CDR3 has 14 amino acids. CDR1 is SEHNR and CDR2 is FQNEAQ in the germline V gene (reference sequence). Written as DNA, the CDR3 is TGTGCCAGCAGCCCCGTCAGGGATCGGGAGACCCAGTACTTC. Translating it yields CASSPVRDRETQYF.

Only a few counts were recorded for this clonotype. This chain connects TRBV13 to TRBJ1-1; possibly TRBD1 for D (6 bases). The CDR3 runs 14 residues. The germline V and J ends were trimmed by 6 bases and 1 base, with 12 bases remaining between them. Germline assignment: CDR1 PRHDT and CDR2 FYEKMQ (reference sequence). The DNA for the CDR3 is TGTGCCAGCAGTAGGACAGAGTCGAACACTGAAGCTTTCTTT. This sequence encodes CASSRTESNTEAFF.

This clonotype was seen more than once but under ten times. This sequence joins TRBV15 and TRBJ1-1, with 7 bases lining up with TRBD1. CDR1 is LNHNV and CDR2 is YYDKDF in the germline V gene (reference sequence). This CDR3 is 16 amino acids long. V was pared by 5 bases and J by 1 base, with 10 bases of the junction left unmatched. CDR3 loop: CATSLSPGTANTEAFF. CDR3 nucleotides: TGTGCCACCAGCCTAAGCCCCGGGACAGCGAACACTGAAGCTTTCTTT.

This clonotype was recorded a few times. This sequence joins TRBV29-1 and TRBJ2-7; tentatively, D is TRBD1 (6 bases). V lost 4 bases and J lost 6, with 7 bases in between. CDR3 length: 10 amino acids. CDR1 SQVTM and CDR2 ANQGSEA come from the germline V gene. The CDR3 loop reads CSVGGGEQYF. The CDR3 coding sequence is TGCAGCGTTGGAGGGGGCGAGCAGTACTTC.

Details on this clonotype: This clone may be a read error of a much larger clone one base away. It is likely a read error, because the conserved phenylalanine at the end of the CDR3 is missing. The chain joins TRBV7-9 to TRBJ2-1; D ambiguous. Germline assignment: CDR1 SEHNR and CDR2 FQNEAQ (reference sequence). Trimming stripped 2 bases from V and 3 bases from J, with 8 bases between. CDR3 length: 14 residues. The CDR3 loop is CASSLTINYNEQFL. The CDR3 region has the DNA TGTGCCAGCAGCTTAACCATCAACTACAATGAGCAGTTCTTA.

The sample holds a few counts of this clonotype. The rearrangement uses TRBV27 and TRBJ2-7; D possibly uses TRBD1 or TRBD2 (6 bases each). The germline V and J ends were trimmed by 8 bases and 0 bases, with 17 bases remaining between them. CDR1 and CDR2 (germline): MNHEY, SMNVEV (reference sequence). This CDR3 has 15 amino acids. The CDR3 here is CASSIRGASSYEQYF. The DNA of the CDR3 is TGTGCCAGCTCGATAAGGGGGGCTAGCTCCTACGAGCAGTACTTC.

The sample holds many counts of this clonotype. The chain joins TRBV7-6 to TRBJ2-1; the D call may be TRBD1 or TRBD2 (5 bases each). The ends were cut back, 6 bases at V and 10 bases at J, with 19 bases in the middle. CDR3 length: 14 amino acids. Germline assignment: CDR1 SGHVS and CDR2 FNYEAQ. The DNA for the CDR3 is TGTGCCAGCAGAATGCCGGGACCAACGGGGGAGCAGTTCTTC. The encoded protein is CASRMPGPTGEQFF.

In its sample, this clonotype was seen once. V usage is TRBV6-1 and J usage is TRBJ2-1; D gene unclear. The V gene's germline CDR1 is MNHNS and CDR2 SASEGT. The CDR3 totals 15 residues. The ends were cut back, 8 bases at V and 5 bases at J, with 19 bases in the middle. The CDR3 reads CASSPPATPHNEQFF. In DNA form, the CDR3 reads TGTGCCAGCTCGCCCCCGGCGACTCCCCACAATGAGCAGTTCTTC.

This clonotype has ten or more counts. The rearrangement uses TRBV7-3 and TRBJ1-3; weak D call: TRBD1 (5 bases). V lost 5 bases and J 6 bases, leaving 14 bases between the germline ends. Germline lookup yields CDR1 SGHTA and CDR2 FQGTGA. The CDR3 consists of 14 residues. The CDR3 loop reads CASSPLGTENTIYF. The CDR3 nucleotides read TGTGCCAGCAGCCCCCTCGGGACGGAAAACACCATATATTTT.

This clonotype has a handful of counts. This rearrangement joins TRBV4-2 to TRBJ2-4; TRBD2 matches 13 bases. CDR1 is LGHNA and CDR2 is YNFKEQ in the germline V gene. The CDR3 contains 18 residues. Germline trimming cut 3 bases from V and 0 bases from J; bases unmatched to any gene: 5. The DNA for the CDR3 is TGTGCCAGCAGCCAGTGGACTAGCGGGGGAGTAGCCAAAAACATTCAGTACTTC. Its protein is CASSQWTSGGVAKNIQYF.

This clonotype was seen only a few times. CDR3 DNA: TGTGCCAGCAGCACCATGAGCGGGACACACAATGAGCAGTTCTTC. Its protein is CASSTMSGTHNEQFF. V gene TRBV13 combines with J gene TRBJ2-1; possibly TRBD2 for D (7 bases). Trimming removed 5 bases at V and 5 bases at J, with 16 bases between. CDR3 length equals 15 residues. Looked up from germline, CDR1 is PRHDT and CDR2 is FYEKMQ (reference sequence).

This clonotype was seen more than once but under ten times. This clone may be a read error of a much larger clone one base away. The V call is TRBV25-1, the J call TRBJ2-3; possibly TRBD1 for D (5 bases). Germline V lookup: CDR1 MGHDK, CDR2 SYGVNS. CDR3 length equals 13 residues. V lost 3 bases and J lost 2, with 6 bases in between. The CDR3 loop reads CASSEDNTDTQYF. The CDR3, as DNA: TGTGCCAGCAGTGAGGACAACACAGATACGCAGTATTTT.

This clonotype appeared a few times. The J gene is TRBJ2-7, the V gene TRBV12-3 or TRBV12-4; D not resolved. The CDR3 is made up of 16 amino acids. Trimming removed 4 bases from V and 3 bases from J, with 19 bases in between. The CDR3 region has the DNA TGTGCCAGCAGTTCGTCCGCTCTAAGACGTGACTACGAGCAGTACTTC. As protein: CASSSSALRRDYEQYF.

The chain joins TRBV19 to TRBJ1-5; D remains unclear. Trimming removed 11 bases from V and 3 bases from J, with 11 bases in between. The CDR3 is 12 residues long. The germline V gene encodes CDR1 LNHDA and CDR2 SQIVND (reference sequence). DNA for the CDR3: TGTGCCTGTGCCAGGCTCAATCAGCCCCAGCATTTT. Translating gives CACARLNQPQHF.

This clonotype was recorded many times. The chain uses TRBV28 and TRBJ2-1; 8 nucleotides match TRBD2. Germline-derived CDR1 and CDR2 are MDHEN and SYDVKM. This CDR3 is 17 amino acids long. After removal of 5 bases from V and 7 bases from J, the junction contained 16 bases not matched to a gene. CDR3 residues: CASSTVSYGGGWNEQFF. CDR3 sequence (DNA): TGTGCCAGCAGTACCGTTTCCTACGGGGGGGGGTGGAATGAGCAGTTCTTC. The whole variable domain, remainder taken from reference TRBV28 and TRBJ2-1, is DVKVTQSSRYLVKRTGEKVFLECVQDMDHENMFWYRQDPGLGLRLIYFSYDVKMKEKGDIPEGYSVSREKKERFSLILESASTNQTSMYLCASSTVSYGGGWNEQFFGPGTRLTVL.

At least ten counts were recorded for this clonotype. The chain is built from TRBV7-8 and TRBJ2-1; D is perhaps TRBD1 or TRBD2 (7 bases each). The germline V gene encodes CDR1 SGHVS and CDR2 FQNEAQ. V lost 5 bases and J 8 bases, leaving 25 bases between the germline ends. The CDR3 has 17 amino acids. For the CDR3, the DNA is TGTGCCAGCAGCCCAGGGCCAGGGGGGGGGTTCGGTGATGAGCAGTTCTTC. Its translation: CASSPGPGGGFGDEQFF.

The V gene is TRBV13, the J gene TRBJ2-2; 9 nucleotides align to TRBD2. CDR1 is PRHDT and CDR2 is FYEKMQ in the germline V gene (reference sequence). The CDR3 totals 16 residues. With 5 bases clipped from V and 5 bases from J, the junction kept 9 bases outside the gene matches. CDR3 coding DNA: TGTGCCAGCAGCCCACGGCGGGGGGGCCTTACCGGGGAGCTGTTTTTT. Amino acid sequence: CASSPRRGGLTGELFF.

This clonotype was detected many times. The rearrangement uses TRBV27 and TRBJ2-7; no clear D gene. Deletions cut 6 bases from V and 5 bases from J, with 17 bases between. Germline V lookup: CDR1 MNHEY, CDR2 SMNVEV (reference sequence). This CDR3 is built from 14 residues. The CDR3, as DNA: TGTGCCAGCAGCCTGACGTTTGGGTACGACGAGCAGTACTTC. This sequence encodes CASSLTFGYDEQYF.

At least ten counts were recorded for this clonotype. This chain joins TRBV7-8 and TRBJ2-3; 8 nucleotides line up with TRBD2. The CDR3 runs to 16 residues. CDR1 is SGHVS, CDR2 FQNEAQ, per germline. The trim removed 2 bases at V and 0 bases at J, leaving 4 bases unmatched. Here the CDR3 reads CASSLTSSGSTDTQYF. As DNA, the CDR3 is TGTGCCAGCAGCTTAACTTCTAGCGGGAGCACAGATACGCAGTATTTT.

This chain links TRBV13 with TRBJ1-1; D gene unclear. This CDR3 is built from 13 residues. The germline V gene has CDR1 PRHDT and CDR2 FYEKMQ (reference sequence). Trimming removed 1 base from V and 2 bases from J, with 5 bases in between. CDR3 coding DNA: TGTGCCAGCAGCTTAGTTGATAACACTGAAGCTTTCTTT. Encoded protein: CASSLVDNTEAFF.

Many counts were recorded for this clonotype. The chain carries TRBV11-2 and TRBJ2-5; a possible D gene is TRBD2 (7 bases). Trimming stripped 6 bases from V and 3 bases from J, with 20 bases between. The CDR3 is 16 residues long. Germline values: CDR1 SGHAT, CDR2 FQNNGV. Here the CDR3 DNA reads TGTGCCAGCAGGGGGGGGACCAGCGGGGACAAAGAGACCCAGTACTTC. It translates to CASRGGTSGDKETQYF.

The gene calls are TRBV5-1 and TRBJ1-1, with TRBD1 as a possible D gene (5 bases). CDR3 length: 16 residues. Germline V lookup: CDR1 SGHRS, CDR2 YFSETQ. Trimming cost V 2 bases and J 0 bases, with 14 bases left between them. The CDR3 sequence is CASSLKTVGVNTEAFF. Written as DNA, the CDR3 is TGCGCCAGCAGCTTAAAGACAGTTGGAGTGAACACTGAAGCTTTCTTT.

Many counts were recorded for this clonotype. V and J are TRBV20-1 and TRBJ1-1, with 11 bases identical to TRBD1. Germline assignment: CDR1 DFQATT and CDR2 SNEGSKA (reference sequence). This CDR3 has 15 residues. Losses at the gene ends were 1 base for V and 4 bases for J; bases not matched to a gene: 5. The CDR3, as DNA: TGCAGTGCTAGAGTCCCGGACAGGGGGCTCACTGAAGCTTTCTTT. Translated: CSARVPDRGLTEAFF.

This clonotype was detected ten times or more. The chain links TRBV6-1 to TRBJ2-7; D assignment may be TRBD1 or TRBD2 (5 bases each). CDR3 length equals 11 residues. V lost 8 bases to trimming and J lost 3 bases, with 8 bases between them. Germline V gene lookup returns CDR1 MNHNS and CDR2 SASEGT. The CDR3 loop reads CASGDGYEQYF. CDR3 bases: TGTGCCAGCGGGGACGGCTACGAGCAGTACTTC.

This clonotype was recorded many times. The V and J genes are TRBV12-3 or TRBV12-4 and TRBJ2-1; TRBD2 is a possible D gene (6 bases). V lost 3 bases to trimming and J lost 5 bases, with 17 bases between them. The CDR3 consists of 16 residues. CDR3 coding DNA: TGTGCCAGCAGTTTGGGGACTCCCCGATTGGACAATGAGCAGTTCTTC. Its protein is CASSLGTPRLDNEQFF.